This T cell receptor (beta chain) was observed in a study of shared clonotypes between healthy human individuals. Using immunoSEQ multiplex PCR, the repertoire was profiled, and TCRdb retains in-frame clones only, with some absent. The sample lists about 1,800,000 clones, roughly 94% occurring once. Germline V gene data show CDR1 as MRHNA and CDR2 as SNTAGT. The V end was cut by 10 bases, the J end by 13 bases, with 20 bases between. The CDR3 length is 11 residues. CD8 cells regarded as naive lacked CD45RO, were positively chosen for CCR7, and omitted terminally differentiated effector memory CD45RA+ cells. This clone was seen a single time. As yet, its antigen is unknown. General study findings and limits: Incompleteness in sorted-subset sequencing, despite large depth, was shown by rarefaction. Naive CD4 clonotypes were shared across a handful of donors at 4.5% to 6%.

The receptor's source is a man in his late teens or twenties in good health. The sequenced sample consisted of naive CD8+ T cells sorted from blood. The chain employs TRBV6-4 and TRBJ2-7, with D possibly TRBD2 on 6 matching bases. The CDR3: CATPGSGGHYF. CDR3 DNA sequence: TGTGCCACCCCAGGGTCCGGAGGGCATTACTTC.